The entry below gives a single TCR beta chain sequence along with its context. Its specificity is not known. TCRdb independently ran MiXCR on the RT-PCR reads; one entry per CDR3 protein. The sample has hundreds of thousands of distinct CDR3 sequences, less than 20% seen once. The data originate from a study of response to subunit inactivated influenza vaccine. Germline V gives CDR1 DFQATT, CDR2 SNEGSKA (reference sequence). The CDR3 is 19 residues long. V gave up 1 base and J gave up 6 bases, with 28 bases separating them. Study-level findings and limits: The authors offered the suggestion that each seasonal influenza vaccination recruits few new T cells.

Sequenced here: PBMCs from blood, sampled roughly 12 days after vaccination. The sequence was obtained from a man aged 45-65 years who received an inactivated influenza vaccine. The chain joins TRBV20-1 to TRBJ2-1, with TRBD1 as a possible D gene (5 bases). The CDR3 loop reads CSARAFLSGQSRHFNEQFF. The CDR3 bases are TGCAGTGCTAGAGCCTTCTTATCTGGACAAAGCCGCCATTTCAATGAGCAGTTCTTC.